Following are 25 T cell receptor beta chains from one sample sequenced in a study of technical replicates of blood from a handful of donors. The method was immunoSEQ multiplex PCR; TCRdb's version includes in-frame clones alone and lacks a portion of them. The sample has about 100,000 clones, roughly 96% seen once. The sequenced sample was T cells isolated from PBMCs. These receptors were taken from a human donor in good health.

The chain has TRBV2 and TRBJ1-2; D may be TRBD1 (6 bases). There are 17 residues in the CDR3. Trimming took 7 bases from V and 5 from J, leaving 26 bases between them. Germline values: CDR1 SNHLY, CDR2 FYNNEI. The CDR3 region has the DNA TGTGCCAGCACCCTCGAGGGGGGGAAGGATGCCGGGTATGGCTACACCTTC. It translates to CASTLEGGKDAGYGYTF.

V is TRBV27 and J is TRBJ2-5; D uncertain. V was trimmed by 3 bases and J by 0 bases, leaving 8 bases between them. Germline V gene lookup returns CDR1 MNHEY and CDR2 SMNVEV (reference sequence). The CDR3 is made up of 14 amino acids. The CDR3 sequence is CASSFAENQETQYF. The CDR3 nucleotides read TGTGCCAGCAGTTTTGCTGAGAACCAAGAGACCCAGTACTTC.

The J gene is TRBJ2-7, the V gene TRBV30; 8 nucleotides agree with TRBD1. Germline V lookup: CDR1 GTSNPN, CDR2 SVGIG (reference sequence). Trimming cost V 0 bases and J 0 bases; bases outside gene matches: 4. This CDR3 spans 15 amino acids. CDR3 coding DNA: TGTGCCTGGAGTGTAGGCAGGGGGCGCTCCTACGAGCAGTACTTC. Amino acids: CAWSVGRGRSYEQYF.

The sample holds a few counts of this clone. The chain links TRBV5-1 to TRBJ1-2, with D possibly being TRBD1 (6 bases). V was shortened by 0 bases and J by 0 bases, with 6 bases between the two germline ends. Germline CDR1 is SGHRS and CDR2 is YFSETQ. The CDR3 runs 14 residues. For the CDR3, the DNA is TGCGCCAGCAGCTTGGGGGACACTAACTATGGCTACACCTTC. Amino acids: CASSLGDTNYGYTF.

The CDR3 DNA sequence: TGTGCCAGCAGTTTTAGAGAGACCCAGTACTTC. It encodes CASSFRETQYF. The V gene is TRBV28, the J gene TRBJ2-5; D is unresolved. Trimming left V 3 bases short and J 4 bases short, with 3 bases between. The CDR3 length is 11 residues. Per the germline V gene, CDR1 is MDHEN and CDR2 is SYDVKM.

CDR3 residues: CASSSSRGVHEQFF. The CDR3, as DNA: TGTGCCAGCAGCTCGTCTCGCGGGGTCCATGAGCAGTTCTTC. This chain joins TRBV5-6 and TRBJ2-1; tentative D call: TRBD2 (6 bases). V gave up 3 bases and J gave up 8 bases, with 15 bases separating them. There are 14 residues in the CDR3. CDR1 is SGHDT and CDR2 is YYEEEE in the germline V gene.

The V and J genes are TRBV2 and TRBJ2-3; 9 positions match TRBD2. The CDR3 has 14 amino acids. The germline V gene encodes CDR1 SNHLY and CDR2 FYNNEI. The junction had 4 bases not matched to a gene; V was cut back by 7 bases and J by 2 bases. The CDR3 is CASTAGGITDTQYF. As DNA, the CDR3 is TGTGCCAGCACAGCGGGAGGTATCACAGATACGCAGTATTTT. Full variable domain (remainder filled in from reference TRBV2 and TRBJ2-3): EPEVTQTPSHQVTQMGQEVILRCVPISNHLYFYWYRQILGQKVEFLVSFYNNEISEKSEIFDDQFSVERPDGSNFTLKIRSTKLEDSAMYFCASTAGGITDTQYFGPGTRLTVL.

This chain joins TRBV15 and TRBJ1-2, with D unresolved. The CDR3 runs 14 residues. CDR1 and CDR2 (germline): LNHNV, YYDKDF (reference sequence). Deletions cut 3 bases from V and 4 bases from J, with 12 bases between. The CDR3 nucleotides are TGTGCCACCAGCAGGGAGGACGGAATCTATGGCTACACCTTC. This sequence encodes CATSREDGIYGYTF.

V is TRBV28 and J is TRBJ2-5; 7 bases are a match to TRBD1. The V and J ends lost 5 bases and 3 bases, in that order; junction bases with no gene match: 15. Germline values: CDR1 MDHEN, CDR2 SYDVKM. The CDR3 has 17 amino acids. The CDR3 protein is CASSVELTGNSKETQYF. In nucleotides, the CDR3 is TGTGCCAGCAGTGTAGAGTTGACAGGGAATTCTAAAGAGACCCAGTACTTC. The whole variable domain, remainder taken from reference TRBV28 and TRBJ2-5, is DVKVTQSSRYLVKRTGEKVFLECVQDMDHENMFWYRQDPGLGLRLIYFSYDVKMKEKGDIPEGYSVSREKKERFSLILESASTNQTSMYLCASSVELTGNSKETQYFGPGTRLLVL.

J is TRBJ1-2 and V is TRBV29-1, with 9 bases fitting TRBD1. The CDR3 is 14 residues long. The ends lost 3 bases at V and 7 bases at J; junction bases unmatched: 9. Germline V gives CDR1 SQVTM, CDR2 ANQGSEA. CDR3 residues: CSVDLQGAKSGYTF. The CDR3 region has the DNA TGCAGCGTTGACCTACAGGGGGCGAAGTCTGGCTACACCTTC.

The CDR3 bases are TGTGCCAGCAGTTTGACTTTCCTCCTAGCGGGAGGGGATGTGTACTTC. Its translation: CASSLTFLLAGGDVYF. The V gene is TRBV27, the J gene TRBJ2-7; TRBD2 matches 12 bases. Germline assignment: CDR1 MNHEY and CDR2 SMNVEV (reference sequence). The J segment lost 12 bases and the V segment lost 3 bases, leaving 15 bases of the junction unmatched. The CDR3 loop spans 16 amino acids.

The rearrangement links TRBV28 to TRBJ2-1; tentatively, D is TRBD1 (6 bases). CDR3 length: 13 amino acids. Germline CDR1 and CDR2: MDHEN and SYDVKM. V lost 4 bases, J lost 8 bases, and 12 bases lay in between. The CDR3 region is CASSSYRADEQFF. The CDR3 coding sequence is TGTGCCAGCAGTTCCTACAGGGCTGATGAGCAGTTCTTC.

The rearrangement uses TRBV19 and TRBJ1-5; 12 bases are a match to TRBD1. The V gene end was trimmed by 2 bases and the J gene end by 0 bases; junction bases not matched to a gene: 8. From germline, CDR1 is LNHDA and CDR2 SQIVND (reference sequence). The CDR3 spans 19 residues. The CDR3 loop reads CASSISGTGGFYSNQPQHF. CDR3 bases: TGTGCCAGTAGTATATCCGGGACAGGGGGCTTTTATAGCAATCAGCCCCAGCATTTT.

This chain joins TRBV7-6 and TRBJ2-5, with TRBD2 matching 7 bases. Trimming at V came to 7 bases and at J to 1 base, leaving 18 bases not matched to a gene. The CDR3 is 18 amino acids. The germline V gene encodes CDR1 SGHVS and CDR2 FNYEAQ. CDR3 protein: CASTLPAGLGIVQETQYF. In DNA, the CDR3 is TGTGCCAGCACCCTTCCAGCGGGGTTGGGAATCGTCCAAGAGACCCAGTACTTC.

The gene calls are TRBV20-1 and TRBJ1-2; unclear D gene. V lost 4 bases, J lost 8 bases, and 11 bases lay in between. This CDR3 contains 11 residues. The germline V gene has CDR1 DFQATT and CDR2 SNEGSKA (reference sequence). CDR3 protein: CSATTDLGYTF. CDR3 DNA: TGCAGTGCTACCACCGACTTAGGCTACACCTTC.

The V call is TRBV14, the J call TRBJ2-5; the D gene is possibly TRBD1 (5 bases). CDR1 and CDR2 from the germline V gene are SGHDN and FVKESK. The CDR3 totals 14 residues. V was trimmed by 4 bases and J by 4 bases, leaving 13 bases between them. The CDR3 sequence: CASSRMTVGETQYF. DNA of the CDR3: TGTGCCAGCAGCCGGATGACAGTGGGAGAGACCCAGTACTTC. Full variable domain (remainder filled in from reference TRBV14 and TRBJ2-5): EAGVTQFPSHSVIEKGQTVTLRCDPISGHDNLYWYRRVMGKEIKFLLHFVKESKQDESGMPNNRFLAERTGGTYSTLKVQPAELEDSGVYFCASSRMTVGETQYFGPGTRLLVL.

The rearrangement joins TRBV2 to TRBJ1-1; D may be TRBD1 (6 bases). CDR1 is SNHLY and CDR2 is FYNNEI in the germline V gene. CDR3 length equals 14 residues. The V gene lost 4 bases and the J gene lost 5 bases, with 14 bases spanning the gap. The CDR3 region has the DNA TGTGCCAGCAGTGGTAGGGGGGGGAGGACTGAAGCTTTCTTT. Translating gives CASSGRGGRTEAFF.

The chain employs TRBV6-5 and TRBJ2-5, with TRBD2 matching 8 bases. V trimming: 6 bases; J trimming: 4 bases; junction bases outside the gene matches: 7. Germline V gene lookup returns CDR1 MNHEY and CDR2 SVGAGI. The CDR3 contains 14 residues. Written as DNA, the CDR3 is TGTGCCAGCAGCCCCTCGGGGGGGCGAGAGACCCAGTACTTC. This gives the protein CASSPSGGRETQYF.

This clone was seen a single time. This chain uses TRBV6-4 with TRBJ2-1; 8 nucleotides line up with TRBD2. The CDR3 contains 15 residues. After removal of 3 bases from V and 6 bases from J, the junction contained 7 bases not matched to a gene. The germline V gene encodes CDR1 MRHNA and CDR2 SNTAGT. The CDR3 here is CASSEAAGEINEQFF. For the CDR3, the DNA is TGTGCCAGCAGTGAGGCAGCGGGAGAAATCAATGAGCAGTTCTTC.

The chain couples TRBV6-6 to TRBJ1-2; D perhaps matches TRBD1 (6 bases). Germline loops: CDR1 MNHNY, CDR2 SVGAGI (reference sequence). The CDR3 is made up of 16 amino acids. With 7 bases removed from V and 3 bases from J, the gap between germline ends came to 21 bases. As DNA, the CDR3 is TGTGCCAGCACCACACGAAACAGGGAGGGGGACTATGGCTACACCTTC. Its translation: CASTTRNREGDYGYTF.

DNA of the CDR3: TGCGCCAGCCGAAGCCGGGACAGGGATTACAATGAGCAGTTCTTC. It is translated as CASRSRDRDYNEQFF. The rearrangement joins TRBV5-1 to TRBJ2-1, with 9 bases identical to TRBD1. CDR3 length: 15 residues. The V gene's germline CDR1 is SGHRS and CDR2 YFSETQ. J was trimmed by 4 bases and V by 7 bases; bases with no gene match: 9.

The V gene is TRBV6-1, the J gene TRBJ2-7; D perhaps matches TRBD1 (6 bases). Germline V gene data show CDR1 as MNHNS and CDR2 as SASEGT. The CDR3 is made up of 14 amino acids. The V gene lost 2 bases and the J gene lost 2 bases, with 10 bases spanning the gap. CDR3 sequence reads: CASSENGGPYEQYF. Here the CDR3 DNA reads TGTGCCAGCAGTGAAAATGGGGGCCCCTACGAGCAGTACTTC.

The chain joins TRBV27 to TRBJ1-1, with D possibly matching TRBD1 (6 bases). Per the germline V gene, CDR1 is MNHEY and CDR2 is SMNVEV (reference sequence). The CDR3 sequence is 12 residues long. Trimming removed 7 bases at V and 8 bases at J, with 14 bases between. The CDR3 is CASNRWGGEAFF. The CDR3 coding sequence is TGTGCCAGCAACCGGTGGGGGGGCGAAGCTTTCTTT.

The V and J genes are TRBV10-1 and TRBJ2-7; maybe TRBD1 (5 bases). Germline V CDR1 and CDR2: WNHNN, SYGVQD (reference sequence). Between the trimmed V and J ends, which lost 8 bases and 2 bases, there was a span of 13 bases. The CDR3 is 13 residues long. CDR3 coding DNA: TGCGCCAGCTCAAGGGGTCGGGCCTACGAGCAGTACTTC. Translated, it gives CASSRGRAYEQYF.

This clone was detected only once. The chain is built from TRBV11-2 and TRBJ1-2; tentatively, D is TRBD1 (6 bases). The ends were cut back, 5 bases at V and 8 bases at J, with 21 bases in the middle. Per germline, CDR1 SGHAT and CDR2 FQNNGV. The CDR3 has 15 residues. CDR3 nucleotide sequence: TGTGCCAGCAGCCCACAGGGTCCCCGTTCGGAAGGCTACACCTTC. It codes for CASSPQGPRSEGYTF. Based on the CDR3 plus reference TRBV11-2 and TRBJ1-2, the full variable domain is EAGVAQSPRYKIIEKRQSVAFWCNPISGHATLYWYQQILGQGPKLLIQFQNNGVVDDSQLPKDRFSAERLKGVDSTLKIQPAKLEDSAVYLCASSPQGPRSEGYTFGSGTRLTVV.